These 12 T cell receptor beta chains were all obtained from the same sample, sequenced in a study of T cell responses to AZD1222 COVID-19 vaccine. Profiling relied on immunoSEQ multiplex PCR, and the TCRdb table lists in-frame clones only, not all of them. The data show around 150,000 clones, more than 80% seen once. Sequencing was performed on peripheral blood, taken 28 days after the second dose of the MenACWY control vaccine. All receptors derive from an adult who received the MenACWY meningococcal vaccine as a control.

The CDR3 DNA follows: TGTGCCAGCGATGCCTTAATTGGTGGAAACACCATATATTTT. It yields the protein CASDALIGGNTIYF. This rearrangement joins TRBV6-5 to TRBJ1-3; no reliable D call. The CDR3 contains 14 residues. Trimming removed 8 bases from V and 3 bases from J, with 14 bases in between. In germline, CDR1 is MNHEY, CDR2 SVGAGI.

This chain joins TRBV6-6 and TRBJ1-3; D ambiguous. This CDR3 spans 16 amino acids. Germline CDR1 is MNHNY and CDR2 is SVGAGI (reference sequence). Trimming cost V 4 bases and J 0 bases, with 13 bases left between them. Here the CDR3 DNA reads TGTGCCAGCAGTTTATCCTTGGGTAGCTCTGGAAACACCATATATTTT. This gives the protein CASSLSLGSSGNTIYF.

CDR3 loop: CASSETRAGTSGYTF. The CDR3 region has the DNA TGTGCCAGTAGTGAAACGAGGGCCGGGACTTCTGGCTACACCTTC. V and J are TRBV19 and TRBJ1-2, with D tentatively TRBD1 (5 bases). The CDR3 runs to 15 residues. Trimming removed 5 bases at V and 7 bases at J, with 20 bases between. Germline CDR1 is LNHDA and CDR2 is SQIVND (reference sequence).

The J gene is TRBJ2-7, the V gene TRBV5-4, with TRBD2 matching 10 bases. Germline V gene lookup returns CDR1 SGHNT and CDR2 YYREEE (reference sequence). The CDR3 extends over 15 amino acids. The junction had 4 bases not matched to a gene; V was cut back by 0 bases and J by 4 bases. The CDR3 DNA is TGTGCCAGCAGCTTGGCGGGACTAGCGAATTACGAGCAGTACTTC. Translating it yields CASSLAGLANYEQYF.

The chain joins TRBV7-2 to TRBJ2-7, with TRBD2 as a possible D gene (5 bases). The V end lost 1 base, the J end lost 4 bases, and 11 bases lay between the germline ends. CDR3 length equals 14 residues. Germline V gives CDR1 SGHTA, CDR2 FQGNSA. As DNA, the CDR3 is TGTGCCAGCAGCTTAGAGGGAGACCCGTACGAGCAGTACTTC. As protein: CASSLEGDPYEQYF.

CDR3 DNA sequence: TGTGCCAGCAGCGTAGGTGCAGAAGGCTACGAGCAGTACTTC. It yields the protein CASSVGAEGYEQYF. The chain carries TRBV9 and TRBJ2-7; D not resolved. The CDR3 has 14 residues. Per the germline V gene, CDR1 is SGDLS and CDR2 is YYNGEE. Deletions cut 0 bases from V and 3 bases from J, with 10 bases between.

The sample holds one count of this clone. The chain combines TRBV2 with TRBJ2-7; D might be TRBD1 or TRBD2, each matching 5 bases. Germline CDR1 is SNHLY and CDR2 is FYNNEI. This CDR3 has 13 residues. V lost 6 bases, J lost 5 bases, and 14 bases lay in between. The CDR3 bases are TGTGCCAGCAGGCCCACCGGGACGAACGAGCAGTACTTC. It is translated as CASRPTGTNEQYF.

To note about this clone: Its ends do not fully match the called genes, so a read error is possible. The same CDR3 arises from other DNA sequences in this sample as well. This chain links TRBV18 with TRBJ1-5; no definite D call. This CDR3 has 13 residues. CDR1 is KGHSH, CDR2 LQKENI, per germline. CDR3 DNA sequence: TGTGCCAGCTCACCCGGGGAGAATCAACCCCAGCATTTT. Translating it yields CASSPGENQPQHF.

The rearrangement joins TRBV28 to TRBJ1-5; no definite D call. V was shortened by 5 bases and J by 3 bases, with 8 bases between the two germline ends. This CDR3 comprises 13 residues. Germline V gene lookup returns CDR1 MDHEN and CDR2 SYDVKM. The DNA of the CDR3 is TGTGCCAGCAGTGGACCGATCAATCAGCCCCAGCATTTT. Amino acids: CASSGPINQPQHF.

The gene calls are TRBV14 and TRBJ1-1; no reliable D call. The ends were cut back, 4 bases at V and 1 base at J, with 13 bases in the middle. The length of the CDR3 is 15 residues. Germline CDR1 SGHDN, CDR2 FVKESK. CDR3 region: CASSRPDSGNTEAFF. CDR3 nucleotides: TGTGCCAGCAGCCGCCCTGATTCAGGGAACACTGAAGCTTTCTTT.

The V and J genes are TRBV24-1 and TRBJ1-6; the match to TRBD1 covers 8 bases. J lost 6 bases, V lost 7 bases, and 10 bases had no gene match. The CDR3 spans 16 residues. Germline CDR1 and CDR2: KGHDR and SFDVKD. The CDR3 sequence is CATRADRVIANSPLHF. For the CDR3, the DNA is TGTGCCACCAGAGCGGACAGGGTAATTGCTAATTCACCCCTCCACTTT.

The chain combines TRBV9 with TRBJ2-7; D is undetermined. CDR1 and CDR2 (germline): SGDLS, YYNGEE. V was clipped by 0 bases and J by 0 bases, with 10 bases between them. The CDR3 runs to 15 residues. The CDR3 is CASSVDLGASYEQYF. DNA for the CDR3: TGTGCCAGCAGCGTAGATCTGGGCGCCTCCTACGAGCAGTACTTC.